This is a list of T cell receptor beta chains from one sample in a study of blood T cell repertoires in COVID-19. The data were produced by immunoSEQ multiplex PCR, yet TCRdb's version contains in-frame clones alone and is incomplete. Of approximately 20,000 clones in the sample, 85% are singletons; the top ten hold around 59%. The specimen sequenced was peripheral blood. Receptors originate from a man older than 75 with acute or convalescent COVID-19. CDR3s include the opening cysteine and the closing phenylalanine or tryptophan. D genes are given only for firm matches. For some rows the clone size is stated as once, few or many, or as a class when expanded; others skip it.

d_call: NA
j_call: TRBJ2-2
v_call: TRBV7-8
clone_size: once
cdr3_aa: CASSLTASNGELFF
cdr3_nt: TGTGCCAGCAGCTTAACCGCGTCGAATGGGGAGCTGTTTTTT

d_call: TRBD1
j_call: TRBJ1-1
v_call: TRBV3-1/TRBV3-2
clone_size: NA
cdr3_aa: CASSRHRGATEAFF
cdr3_nt: TGTGCCAGCAGCCGACACAGGGGAGCCACTGAAGCTTTCTTT

d_call: NA
j_call: TRBJ1-2
v_call: TRBV20-1
clone_size: NA
cdr3_aa: CSAPPEGGYTF
cdr3_nt: TGCAGTGCCCCACCGGAGGGGGGCTACACCTTC

d_call: NA
j_call: TRBJ2-6
v_call: TRBV7-9
clone_size: NA
cdr3_aa: CASSHWITGYSGANVLTF
cdr3_nt: TGTGCCAGCAGCCATTGGATAACAGGGTACTCTGGGGCCAACGTCCTGACTTTC

d_call: NA
j_call: TRBJ2-2
v_call: TRBV29-1
clone_size: NA
cdr3_aa: CSGGNTGELFF
cdr3_nt: TGCAGCGGCGGGAACACCGGGGAGCTGTTTTTT

d_call: TRBD1
j_call: TRBJ2-5
v_call: TRBV24-1
clone_size: NA
cdr3_aa: CATSDSRQGAETQYF
cdr3_nt: TGTGCCACCAGTGACTCCCGACAGGGGGCAGAGACCCAGTACTTC

d_call: NA
j_call: TRBJ1-1
v_call: TRBV19
clone_size: NA
cdr3_aa: CASSQSNFGQKNTEAFF
cdr3_nt: TGTGCCAGTAGTCAGTCGAATTTTGGACAGAAGAACACTGAAGCTTTCTTT

d_call: NA
j_call: TRBJ2-7
v_call: TRBV27
clone_size: NA
cdr3_aa: CASKQGGPSYEQYF
cdr3_nt: TGTGCCAGCAAACAAGGGGGACCTTCCTACGAGCAGTACTTC

d_call: TRBD2
j_call: TRBJ2-3
v_call: TRBV7-2
clone_size: NA
cdr3_aa: CASSAQAGPPDTQYF
cdr3_nt: TGTGCCAGCAGCGCCCAAGCGGGGCCGCCAGATACGCAGTATTTT

d_call: TRBD1
j_call: TRBJ1-1
v_call: TRBV6-5
clone_size: NA
cdr3_aa: CASSYEGAPNTEAFF
cdr3_nt: TGTGCCAGCAGTTACGAGGGGGCCCCGAACACTGAAGCTTTCTTT

d_call: NA
j_call: TRBJ2-5
v_call: TRBV10-2
clone_size: NA
cdr3_aa: CASSAGARETQYF
cdr3_nt: TGCGCCAGCAGTGCAGGGGCCCGGGAGACCCAGTACTTC

d_call: NA
j_call: TRBJ1-1
v_call: TRBV30
clone_size: few
cdr3_aa: CAWSGDWGYTEAFF
cdr3_nt: TGTGCCTGGAGTGGGGACTGGGGATACACTGAAGCTTTCTTT

d_call: NA
j_call: TRBJ1-1
v_call: TRBV7-2
clone_size: NA
cdr3_aa: CASRISGNTEAFF
cdr3_nt: TGTGCCAGCAGGATAAGCGGGAACACTGAAGCTTTCTTT